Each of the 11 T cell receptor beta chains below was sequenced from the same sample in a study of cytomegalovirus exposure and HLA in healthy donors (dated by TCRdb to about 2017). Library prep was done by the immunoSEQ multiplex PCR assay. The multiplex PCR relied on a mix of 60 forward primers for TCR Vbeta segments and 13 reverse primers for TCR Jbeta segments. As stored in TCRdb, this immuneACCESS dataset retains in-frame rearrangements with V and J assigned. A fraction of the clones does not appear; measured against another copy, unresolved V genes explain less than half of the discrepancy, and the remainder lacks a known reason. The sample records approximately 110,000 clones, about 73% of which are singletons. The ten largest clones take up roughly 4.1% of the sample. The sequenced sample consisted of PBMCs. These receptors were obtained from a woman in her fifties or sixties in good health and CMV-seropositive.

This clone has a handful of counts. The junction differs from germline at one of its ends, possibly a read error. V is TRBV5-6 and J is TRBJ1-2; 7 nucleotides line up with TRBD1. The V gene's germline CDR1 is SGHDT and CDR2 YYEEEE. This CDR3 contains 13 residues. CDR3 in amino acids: CSSSRGQASGYTF. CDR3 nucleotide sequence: TGTTCCAGCAGCCGCGGACAGGCGAGCGGCTACACCTTC.

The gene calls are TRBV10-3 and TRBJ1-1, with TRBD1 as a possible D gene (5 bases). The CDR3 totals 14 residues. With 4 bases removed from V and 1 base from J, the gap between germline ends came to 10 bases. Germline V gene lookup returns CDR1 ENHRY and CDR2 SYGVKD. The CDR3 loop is CAISGGRGNTEAFF. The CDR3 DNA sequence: TGTGCCATCAGTGGGGGGAGGGGGAACACTGAAGCTTTCTTT.

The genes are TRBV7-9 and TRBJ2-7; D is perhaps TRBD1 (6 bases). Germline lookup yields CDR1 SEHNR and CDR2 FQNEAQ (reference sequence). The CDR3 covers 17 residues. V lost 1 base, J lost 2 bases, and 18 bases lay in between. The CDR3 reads CASSLGGFGTLPYEQYF. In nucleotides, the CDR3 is TGTGCCAGCAGCTTAGGGGGATTCGGGACACTTCCCTACGAGCAGTACTTC. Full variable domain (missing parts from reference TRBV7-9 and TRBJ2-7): DTGVSQNPRHKITKRGQNVTFRCDPISEHNRLYWYRQTLGQGPEFLTYFQNEAQLEKSRLLSDRFSAERPKGSFSTLEIQRTEQGDSAMYLCASSLGGFGTLPYEQYFGPGTRLTVT.

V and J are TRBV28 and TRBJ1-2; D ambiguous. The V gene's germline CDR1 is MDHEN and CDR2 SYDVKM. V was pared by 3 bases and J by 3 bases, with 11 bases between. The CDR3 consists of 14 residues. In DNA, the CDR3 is TGTGCCAGCAGTTTGGACCCGGGAGACTATGGCTACACCTTC. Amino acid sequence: CASSLDPGDYGYTF.

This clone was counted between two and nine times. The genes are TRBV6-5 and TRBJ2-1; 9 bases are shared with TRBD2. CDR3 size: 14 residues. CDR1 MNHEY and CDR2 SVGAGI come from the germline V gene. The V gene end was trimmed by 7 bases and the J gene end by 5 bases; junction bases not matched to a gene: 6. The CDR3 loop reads CASNKAGGHNEQFF. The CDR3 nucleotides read TGTGCCAGCAATAAAGCGGGGGGCCACAATGAGCAGTTCTTC.

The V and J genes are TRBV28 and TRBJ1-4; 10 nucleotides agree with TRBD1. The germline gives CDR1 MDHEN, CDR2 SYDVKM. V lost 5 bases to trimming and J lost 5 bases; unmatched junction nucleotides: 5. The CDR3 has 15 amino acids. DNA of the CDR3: TGTGCCAGCAGTCCCGGGACAGGGGCGAATGAAAAACTGTTTTTT. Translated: CASSPGTGANEKLFF.

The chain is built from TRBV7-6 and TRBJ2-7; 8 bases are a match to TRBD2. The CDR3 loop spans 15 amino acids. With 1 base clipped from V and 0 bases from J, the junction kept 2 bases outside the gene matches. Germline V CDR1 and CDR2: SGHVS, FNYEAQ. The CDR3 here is CASSLGGGSSYEQYF. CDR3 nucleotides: TGTGCCAGCAGCTTAGGCGGGGGGAGCTCCTACGAGCAGTACTTC. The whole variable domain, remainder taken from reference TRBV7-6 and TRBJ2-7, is GAGVSQSPRYKVTKRGQDVALRCDPISGHVSLYWYRQALGQGPEFLTYFNYEAQQDKSGLPNDRFSAERPEGSISTLTIQRTEQRDSAMYRCASSLGGGSSYEQYFGPGTRLTVT.

Here the CDR3 DNA reads TGTGCCAGCAGCTTAGAGGGACAGGGGAAGGGTGGCTACACCTTC. Protein product: CASSLEGQGKGGYTF. The chain employs TRBV7-9 and TRBJ1-2; 10 nucleotides agree with TRBD1. The CDR3 is made up of 15 amino acids. CDR1 is SEHNR, CDR2 FQNEAQ, per germline (reference sequence). The J segment lost 7 bases and the V segment lost 1 base, leaving 6 bases of the junction unmatched.

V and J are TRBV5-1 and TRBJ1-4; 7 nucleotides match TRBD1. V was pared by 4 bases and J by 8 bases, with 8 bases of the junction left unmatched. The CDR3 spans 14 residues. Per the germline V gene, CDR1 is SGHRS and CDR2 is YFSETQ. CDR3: CASSPQGVSEKLFF. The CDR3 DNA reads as TGCGCCAGCAGCCCCCAGGGGGTTTCGGAAAAACTGTTTTTT.

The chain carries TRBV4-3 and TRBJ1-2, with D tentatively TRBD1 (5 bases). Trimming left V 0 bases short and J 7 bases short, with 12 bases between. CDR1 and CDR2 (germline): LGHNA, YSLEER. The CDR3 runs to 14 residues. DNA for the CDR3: TGCGCCAGCAGCCAAGACTTTAGGGGCGGTGGCTACACCTTC. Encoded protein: CASSQDFRGGGYTF.

CDR3 DNA: TGTGCCAGCAGTTCCCTCGTTCGGCCTGGAAGAACTAAGAATGCAACTAATGAAAAACTGTTTTTT. It translates to CASSSLVRPGRTKNATNEKLFF. The V call is TRBV27, the J call TRBJ1-4; D gene uncertain. The CDR3 consists of 22 residues. Germline CDR1 reads MNHEY; CDR2 reads SMNVEV (reference sequence). Trimming pared 4 bases from V and 0 bases from J, leaving 30 bases between.